The clone carrying this T cell receptor (beta chain) was picked up many times. With 3 bases clipped from V and 2 bases from J, the junction kept 1 base outside the gene matches. Germline CDR1 reads GTSNPN; CDR2 reads SVGIG (reference sequence). The CDR3 is 13 residues long. The source of the sample is a study of T cells in Graves' hyperthyroidism and ophthalmopathy. Amplification of TCR beta CDR3 regions used RNA as the template. HTBI primers were employed in a first-round RT-PCR of the TCR CDR3. TCRdb fed the multiplex PCR reads into MiXCR, producing one record per CDR3 protein. This table holds more than 300,000 distinct CDR3 sequences, roughly 14% found once.

The specimen was blood. This chain uses TRBV30 with TRBJ1-5, with 7 bases that match TRBD1. This TCR was sampled from a woman aged 25 to 45 with Graves' ophthalmopathy. This CDR3 is CAWSDRGNQPQHF. CDR3 DNA: TGTGCCTGGAGCGACAGGGGCAATCAGCCCCAGCATTTT.